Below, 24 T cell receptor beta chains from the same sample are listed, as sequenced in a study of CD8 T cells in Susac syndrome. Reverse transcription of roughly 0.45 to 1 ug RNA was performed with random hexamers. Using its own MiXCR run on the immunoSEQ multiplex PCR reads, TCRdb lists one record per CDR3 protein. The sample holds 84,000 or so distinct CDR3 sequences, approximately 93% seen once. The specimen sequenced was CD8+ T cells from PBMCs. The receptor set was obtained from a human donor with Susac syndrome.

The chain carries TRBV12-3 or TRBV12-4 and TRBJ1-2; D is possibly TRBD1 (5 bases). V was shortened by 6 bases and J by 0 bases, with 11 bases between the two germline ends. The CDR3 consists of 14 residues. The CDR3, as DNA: TGTGCCAGCAGGCCCCGGGGCGCTAACTATGGCTACACCTTC. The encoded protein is CASRPRGANYGYTF.

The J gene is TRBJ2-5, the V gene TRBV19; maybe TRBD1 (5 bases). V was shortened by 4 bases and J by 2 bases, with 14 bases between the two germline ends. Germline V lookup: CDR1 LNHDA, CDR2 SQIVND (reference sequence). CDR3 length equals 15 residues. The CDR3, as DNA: TGTGCCAGTAGTAGTAGGGGATCGAGTCAAGAGACCCAGTACTTC. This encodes CASSSRGSSQETQYF.

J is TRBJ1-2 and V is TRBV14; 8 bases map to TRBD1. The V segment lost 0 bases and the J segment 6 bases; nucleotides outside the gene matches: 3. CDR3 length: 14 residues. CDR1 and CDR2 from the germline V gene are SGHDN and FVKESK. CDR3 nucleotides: TGTGCCAGCAGCCAAGAGGACAGGGTCGATGGCTACACCTTC. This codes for CASSQEDRVDGYTF.

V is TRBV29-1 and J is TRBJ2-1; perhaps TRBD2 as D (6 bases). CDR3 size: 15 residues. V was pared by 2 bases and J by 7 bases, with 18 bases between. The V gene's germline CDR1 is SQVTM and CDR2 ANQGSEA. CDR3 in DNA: TGCAGCGTTGAAAGTATAGGGACTCTACGGAATGAGCAGTTCTTC. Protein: CSVESIGTLRNEQFF.

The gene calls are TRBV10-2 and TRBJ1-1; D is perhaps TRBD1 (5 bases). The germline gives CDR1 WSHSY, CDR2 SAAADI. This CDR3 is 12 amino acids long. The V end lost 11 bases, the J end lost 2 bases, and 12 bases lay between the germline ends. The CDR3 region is CAVLGGNTEAFF. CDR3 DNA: TGCGCCGTACTCGGGGGAAACACTGAAGCTTTCTTT.

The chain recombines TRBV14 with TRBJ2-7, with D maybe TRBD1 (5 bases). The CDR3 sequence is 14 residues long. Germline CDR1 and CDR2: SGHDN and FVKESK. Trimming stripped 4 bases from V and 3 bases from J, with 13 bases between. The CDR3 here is CASSPSAGFYEQYF. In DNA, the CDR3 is TGTGCCAGCAGCCCATCCGCAGGGTTCTACGAGCAGTACTTC.

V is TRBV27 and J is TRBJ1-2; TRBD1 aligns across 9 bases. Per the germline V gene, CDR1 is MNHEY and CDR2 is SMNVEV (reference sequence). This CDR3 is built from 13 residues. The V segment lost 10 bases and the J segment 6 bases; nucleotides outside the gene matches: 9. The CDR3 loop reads CATRTGAYDGYTF. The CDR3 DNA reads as TGTGCCACCCGGACAGGGGCGTATGATGGCTACACCTTC.

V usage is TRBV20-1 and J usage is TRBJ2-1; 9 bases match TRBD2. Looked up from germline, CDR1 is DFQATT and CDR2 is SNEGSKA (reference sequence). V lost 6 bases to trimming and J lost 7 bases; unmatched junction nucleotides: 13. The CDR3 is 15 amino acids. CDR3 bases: TGCAGTGCCGCTGCGTCGGGCGGGGGGGAGAATGAGCAGTTCTTC. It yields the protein CSAAASGGGENEQFF.

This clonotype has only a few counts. CDR3: CASSLRDTEAFF. DNA for the CDR3: TGTGCCAGCAGCTTACGGGACACTGAAGCTTTCTTT. The chain carries TRBV7-8 and TRBJ1-1; D remains unclear. Trimming left V 2 bases short and J 3 bases short, with 4 bases between. The CDR3 is made up of 12 amino acids. Germline CDR1 and CDR2: SGHVS and FQNEAQ.

CDR3 DNA sequence: TGCGCCAGCAGCCAAGAGGTGCTAGCGGGGGAGTTCTTC. This encodes CASSQEVLAGEFF. The chain is built from TRBV4-3 and TRBJ2-1; the match to TRBD2 covers 10 bases. There are 13 residues in the CDR3. J was trimmed by 14 bases and V by 0 bases; bases with no gene match: 4. The germline V gene has CDR1 LGHNA and CDR2 YSLEER.

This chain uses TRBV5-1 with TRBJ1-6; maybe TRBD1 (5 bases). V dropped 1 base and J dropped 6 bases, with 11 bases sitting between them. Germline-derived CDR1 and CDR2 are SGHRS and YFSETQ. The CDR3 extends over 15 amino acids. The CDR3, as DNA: TGCGCCAGCAGCTTGCAGGGAGGCGGTAATTCACCCCTCCACTTT. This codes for CASSLQGGGNSPLHF.

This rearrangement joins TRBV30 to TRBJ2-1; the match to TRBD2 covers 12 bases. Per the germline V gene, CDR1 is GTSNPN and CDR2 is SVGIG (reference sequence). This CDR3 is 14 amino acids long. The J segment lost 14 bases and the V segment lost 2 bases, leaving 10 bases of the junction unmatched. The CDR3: CAWSPGLAGLFEFF. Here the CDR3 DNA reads TGTGCCTGGAGTCCTGGACTAGCGGGATTGTTTGAGTTCTTC.

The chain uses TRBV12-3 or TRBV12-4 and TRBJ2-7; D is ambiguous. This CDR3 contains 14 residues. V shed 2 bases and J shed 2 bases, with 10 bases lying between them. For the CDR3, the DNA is TGTGCCAGCAGTTTACACAGCTCCCCCTACGAGCAGTACTTC. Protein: CASSLHSSPYEQYF.

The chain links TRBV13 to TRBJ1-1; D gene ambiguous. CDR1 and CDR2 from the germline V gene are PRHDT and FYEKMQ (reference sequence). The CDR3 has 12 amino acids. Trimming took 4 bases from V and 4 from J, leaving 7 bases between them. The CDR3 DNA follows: TGTGCCAGCAGCTCCCCGGGCACTGAAGCTTTCTTT. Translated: CASSSPGTEAFF.

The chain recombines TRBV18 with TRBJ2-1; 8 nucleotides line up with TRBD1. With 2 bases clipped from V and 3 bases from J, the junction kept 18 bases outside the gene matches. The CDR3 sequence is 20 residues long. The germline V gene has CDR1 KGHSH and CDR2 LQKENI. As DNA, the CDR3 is TGTGCCAGCTCACCAGAGTGGGGACAGGATCTGCCGACTCACTACAATGAGCAGTTCTTC. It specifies CASSPEWGQDLPTHYNEQFF.

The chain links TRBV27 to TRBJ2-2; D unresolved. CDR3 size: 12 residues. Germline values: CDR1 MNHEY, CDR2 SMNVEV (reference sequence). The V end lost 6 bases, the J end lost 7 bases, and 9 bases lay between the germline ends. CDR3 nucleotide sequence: TGTGCCAGCAGGGACCGGCACGGGGAGCTGTTTTTT. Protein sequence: CASRDRHGELFF.

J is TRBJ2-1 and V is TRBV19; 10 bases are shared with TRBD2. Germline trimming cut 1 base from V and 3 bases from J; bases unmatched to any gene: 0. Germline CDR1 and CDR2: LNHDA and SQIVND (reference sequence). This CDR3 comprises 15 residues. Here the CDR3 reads CASSIGTSGYNEQFF. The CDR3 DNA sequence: TGTGCCAGTAGTATAGGGACTAGCGGCTACAATGAGCAGTTCTTC. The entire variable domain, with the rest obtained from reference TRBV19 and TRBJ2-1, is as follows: DGGITQSPKYLFRKEGQNVTLSCEQNLNHDAMYWYRQDPGQGLRLIYYSQIVNDFQKGDIAEGYSVSREKKESFPLTVTSAQKNPTAFYLCASSIGTSGYNEQFFGPGTRLTVL.

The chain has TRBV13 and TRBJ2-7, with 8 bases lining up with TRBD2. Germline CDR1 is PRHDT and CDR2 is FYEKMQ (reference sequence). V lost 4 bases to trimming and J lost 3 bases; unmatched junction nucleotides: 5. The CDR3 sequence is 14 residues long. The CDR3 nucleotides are TGTGCCAGCAGCTGGGGACTAGGGGACTACGAGCAGTACTTC. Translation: CASSWGLGDYEQYF.

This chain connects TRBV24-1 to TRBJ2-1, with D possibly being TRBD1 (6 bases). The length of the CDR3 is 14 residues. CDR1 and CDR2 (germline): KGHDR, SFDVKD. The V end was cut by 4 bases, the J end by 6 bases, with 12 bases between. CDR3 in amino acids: CATSDPYRANEQFF. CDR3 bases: TGTGCCACCAGTGACCCCTACAGGGCCAATGAGCAGTTCTTC.

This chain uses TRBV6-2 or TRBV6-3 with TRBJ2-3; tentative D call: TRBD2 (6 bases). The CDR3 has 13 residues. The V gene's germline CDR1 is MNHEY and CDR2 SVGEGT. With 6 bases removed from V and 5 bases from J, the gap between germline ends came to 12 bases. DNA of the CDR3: TGTGCCAGCAGCCCCCCGGGAGAAGATACGCAGTATTTT. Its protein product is CASSPPGEDTQYF.

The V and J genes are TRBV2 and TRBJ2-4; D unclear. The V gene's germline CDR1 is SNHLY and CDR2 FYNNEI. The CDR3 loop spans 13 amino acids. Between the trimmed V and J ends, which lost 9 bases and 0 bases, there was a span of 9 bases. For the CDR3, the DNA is TGTGCCAGTGTAGGGCTAGCCAAAAACATTCAGTACTTC. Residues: CASVGLAKNIQYF.

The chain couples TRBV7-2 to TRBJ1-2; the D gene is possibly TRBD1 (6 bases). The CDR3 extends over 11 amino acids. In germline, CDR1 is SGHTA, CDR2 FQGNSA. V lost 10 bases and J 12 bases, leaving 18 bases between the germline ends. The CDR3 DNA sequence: TGTGCCACGTCGCGGGGGCGCAAAGACACCTTC. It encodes CATSRGRKDTF.

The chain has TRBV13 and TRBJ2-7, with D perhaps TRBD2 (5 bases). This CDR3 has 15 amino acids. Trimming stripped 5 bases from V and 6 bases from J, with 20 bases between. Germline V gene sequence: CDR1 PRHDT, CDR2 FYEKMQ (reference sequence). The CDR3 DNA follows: TGTGCCAGCAGCGACCGGGGATATATCCTGGGCGAGCAGTACTTC. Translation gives CASSDRGYILGEQYF.

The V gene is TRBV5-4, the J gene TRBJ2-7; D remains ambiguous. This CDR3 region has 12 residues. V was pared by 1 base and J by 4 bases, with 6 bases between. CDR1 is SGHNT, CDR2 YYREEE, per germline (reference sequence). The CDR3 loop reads CASSLNNYEQYF. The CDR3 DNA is TGTGCCAGCAGCTTGAATAATTACGAGCAGTACTTC.